Following are 15 T cell receptor beta chains from one sample sequenced in a study of T-cell reconstitution after alpha-beta-depleted transplantation in children. Library preparation (for TCRbeta) was performed with unique molecular identifiers. TCRdb called the PCR reads again in MiXCR, with one record for every CDR3 protein. The repertoire consists of 700,000 to 950,000 distinct CDR3 sequences, with 15% to 20% occurring once and the leading ten covering around 4.5%. This sample comprised PBMCs, mostly from graft donor cells, obtained 360 days after TCRalphabeta/CD19-depleted stem cell transplant. Receptor source: a male patient aged 10-17 years who had a stem cell transplant for acute lymphoblastic leukemia, so the T cells may come from the graft donor.

This clonotype was counted ten times or more. The V and J genes are TRBV12-3 or TRBV12-4 and TRBJ2-5; weak D call: TRBD1 (5 bases). This CDR3 spans 15 amino acids. V was shortened by 2 bases and J by 2 bases, with 12 bases between the two germline ends. The CDR3 protein is CASSLLAGLQETQYF. The CDR3 DNA reads as TGTGCCAGCAGTTTATTGGCAGGGTTACAAGAGACCCAGTACTTC.

CDR3 protein: CASSEEFRRGTGNQPQHF. The CDR3 DNA sequence: TGTGCCAGCAGTGAAGAGTTTAGGAGGGGTACGGGCAATCAGCCCCAGCATTTT. The rearrangement joins TRBV6-1 to TRBJ1-5, with D possibly matching TRBD1 (5 bases). Germline V gives CDR1 MNHNS, CDR2 SASEGT. The CDR3 is 18 amino acids. V lost 1 base and J 2 bases, leaving 18 bases between the germline ends.

This clonotype was observed many times. The chain joins TRBV15 to TRBJ2-1; the match to TRBD2 covers 11 bases. V dropped 4 bases and J dropped 1; count of bases not matched to a gene: 6. The CDR3 sequence is 17 residues long. Germline lookup yields CDR1 LNHNV and CDR2 YYDKDF (reference sequence). The CDR3 region has the DNA TGTGCCACCAGCATTAGCGGGAGGGCCGGATCCTACAATGAGCAGTTCTTC. The encoded protein is CATSISGRAGSYNEQFF.

This clonotype has only a few counts. V is TRBV28 and J is TRBJ2-5, with D tentatively TRBD2 (10 bases). V dropped 6 bases and J dropped 3 bases, with 32 bases sitting between them. The CDR3 covers 20 residues. The germline V gene encodes CDR1 MDHEN and CDR2 SYDVKM. CDR3 bases: TGTGCCAGCAGGGAGCCCACAGGGGGCAGGCAGCGGGAGGGGAAAGAGACCCAGTACTTC. It encodes CASREPTGGRQREGKETQYF.

This clonotype was counted only a few times. The V call is TRBV9, the J call TRBJ2-7, with 9 nucleotides matching TRBD2. Germline V gene sequence: CDR1 SGDLS, CDR2 YYNGEE. CDR3 size: 15 residues. V was clipped by 0 bases and J by 5 bases; unmatched bases: 6. Written as DNA, the CDR3 is TGTGCCAGCAGCGTAGAAGGACTAGCGTCCAACGAGCAGTACTTC. Its protein product is CASSVEGLASNEQYF.

This chain links TRBV11-1 with TRBJ2-1, with D possibly matching TRBD1 (6 bases). CDR3 size: 14 residues. Germline CDR1 and CDR2: SGHAT and FQDESV (reference sequence). Trimming took 3 bases from V and 4 from J, leaving 10 bases between them. The CDR3 nucleotides are TGTGCCAGCAGCTTGTCCACAGGGTACAATGAGCAGTTCTTC. This gives the protein CASSLSTGYNEQFF.

A word on this clonotype: This likely comes from a read error, as the CDR3 has no conserved phenylalanine or tryptophan at its end. This chain uses TRBV29-1 with TRBJ2-7; possible D gene TRBD2, 5 bases. CDR3 length equals 12 residues. Germline CDR1 is SQVTM and CDR2 is ANQGSEA. Trimming stripped 6 bases from V and 0 bases from J, with 9 bases between. The CDR3 spells CSVVRDSYEQYL. Written as DNA, the CDR3 is TGCAGCGTGGTTCGGGACTCCTACGAGCAGTACTTG.

In this sample, this clonotype turned up many times. The V and J genes are TRBV5-5 and TRBJ1-1; TRBD1 matches at 8 bases. The V gene's germline CDR1 is SGHKS and CDR2 YYEKEE (reference sequence). Trimming removed 3 bases from V and 2 bases from J; junction bases left unmatched: 9. This CDR3 spans 16 amino acids. CDR3 nucleotide sequence: TGTGCCAGCAGCTCGTGGGACAGGCTTTTAAACACTGAAGCTTTCTTT. Encoded protein: CASSSWDRLLNTEAFF.

This clonotype was detected only a few times. J is TRBJ2-1 and V is TRBV5-1; D assignment may be TRBD1 or TRBD2 (5 bases each). This CDR3 has 13 amino acids. Deletions cut 5 bases from V and 8 bases from J, with 14 bases between. Germline loops: CDR1 SGHRS, CDR2 YFSETQ. CDR3: CASRGPAGDEQFF. As DNA, the CDR3 is TGCGCCAGCAGGGGACCTGCCGGCGATGAGCAGTTCTTC.

V and J are TRBV6-2 or TRBV6-3 and TRBJ2-7; 9 bases are shared with TRBD2. CDR3 size: 20 residues. Trimming took 5 bases from V and 0 from J; bases not matched to a gene: 20. CDR1 and CDR2 (germline): MNHEY, SVGEGT. CDR3: CASSPPRLWREGPSSYEQYF. CDR3 DNA: TGTGCCAGCAGTCCCCCCCGACTATGGCGGGAGGGCCCGAGCTCCTACGAGCAGTACTTC.

The chain carries TRBV3-1 and TRBJ2-3; 7 bases agree with TRBD2. The CDR3 loop spans 17 amino acids. Germline V gene data show CDR1 as LGHDT and CDR2 as YNNKEL (reference sequence). The trim removed 4 bases at V and 5 bases at J, leaving 15 bases unmatched. CDR3 DNA sequence: TGTGCCAGCAGCCTTATCGTGGCGGGACTACATCAAGATACGCAGTATTTT. Its protein product is CASSLIVAGLHQDTQYF.

The chain couples TRBV13 to TRBJ2-7, with 12 positions matching TRBD2. Germline CDR1 and CDR2: PRHDT and FYEKMQ (reference sequence). The CDR3 is 16 amino acids. V was clipped by 5 bases and J by 5 bases; unmatched bases: 10. The CDR3 DNA follows: TGTGCCAGCAGCCCCGTCACTAGCGGGAGGCGGAACGAGCAGTACTTC. Translation: CASSPVTSGRRNEQYF.

This clonotype has more than one count but fewer than ten. The chain combines TRBV5-1 with TRBJ1-1; 7 bases are a match to TRBD1. In germline, CDR1 is SGHRS, CDR2 YFSETQ. This CDR3 has 18 residues. J lost 1 base, V lost 3 bases, and 15 bases had no gene match. The CDR3 region is CASSSPQGGLGGNTEAFF. In DNA, the CDR3 is TGCGCCAGCAGCTCCCCCCAGGGGGGCTTAGGAGGGAACACTGAAGCTTTCTTT.

Comments on this clonotype: Just one base apart from a much larger clone, this may be a read error. The chain employs TRBV18 and TRBJ1-4; D perhaps matches TRBD1 (6 bases). Per the germline V gene, CDR1 is KGHSH and CDR2 is LQKENI. Deletions cut 3 bases from V and 0 bases from J, with 11 bases between. The CDR3 runs 16 residues. The CDR3 coding sequence is TGTGCCAGCTCACCCAGACAGGCTTCAACTAATGAAAAACTGTTTTTT. This codes for CASSPRQASTNEKLFF.

The J gene is TRBJ2-7, the V gene TRBV18; D is unclear. The CDR3 totals 14 residues. Germline CDR1 and CDR2: KGHSH and LQKENI. V lost 2 bases, J lost 0 bases, and 8 bases lay in between. The CDR3, as DNA: TGTGCCAGCTCACCAACCACTCTCTCCTACGAGCAGTACTTC. It translates to CASSPTTLSYEQYF.